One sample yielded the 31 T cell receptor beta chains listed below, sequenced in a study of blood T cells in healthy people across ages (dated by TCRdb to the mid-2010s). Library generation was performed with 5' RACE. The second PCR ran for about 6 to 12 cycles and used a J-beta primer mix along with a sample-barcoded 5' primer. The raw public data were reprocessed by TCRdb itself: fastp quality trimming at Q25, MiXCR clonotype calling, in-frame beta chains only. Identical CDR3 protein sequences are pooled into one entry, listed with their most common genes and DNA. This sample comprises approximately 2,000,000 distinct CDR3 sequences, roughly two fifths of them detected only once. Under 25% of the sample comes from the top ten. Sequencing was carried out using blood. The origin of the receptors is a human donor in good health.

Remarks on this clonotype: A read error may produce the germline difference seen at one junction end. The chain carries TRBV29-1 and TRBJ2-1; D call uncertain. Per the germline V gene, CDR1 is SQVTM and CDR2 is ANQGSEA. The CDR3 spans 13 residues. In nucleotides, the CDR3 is TGCAGCGTAGACACAAACTCCCACAATGAGCAGTTCTTC. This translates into CSVDTNSHNEQFF.

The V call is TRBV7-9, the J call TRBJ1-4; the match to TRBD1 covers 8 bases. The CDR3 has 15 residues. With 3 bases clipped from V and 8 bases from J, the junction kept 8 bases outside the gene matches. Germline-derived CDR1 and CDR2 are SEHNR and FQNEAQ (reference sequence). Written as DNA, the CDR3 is TGTGCCAGCAGCTTTCAGGGGGCGATAAGCGAAAAACTGTTTTTT. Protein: CASSFQGAISEKLFF.

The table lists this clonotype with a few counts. CDR3 sequence reads: CSVVGAEETQYF. CDR3 sequence (DNA): TGCAGCGTTGTGGGGGCCGAAGAGACCCAGTACTTC. The chain uses TRBV29-1 and TRBJ2-5; TRBD1 is a possible D gene (6 bases). Germline CDR1 and CDR2: SQVTM and ANQGSEA. The CDR3 is made up of 12 amino acids. V dropped 4 bases and J dropped 3 bases, with 9 bases sitting between them.

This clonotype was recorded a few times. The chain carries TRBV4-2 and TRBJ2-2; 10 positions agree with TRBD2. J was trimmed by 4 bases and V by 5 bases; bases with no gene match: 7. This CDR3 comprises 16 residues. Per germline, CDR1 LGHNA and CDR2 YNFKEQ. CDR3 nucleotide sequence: TGTGCCAGCAGCTCGACCCTAGCGGGGGTCACCGGGGAGCTGTTTTTT. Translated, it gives CASSSTLAGVTGELFF.

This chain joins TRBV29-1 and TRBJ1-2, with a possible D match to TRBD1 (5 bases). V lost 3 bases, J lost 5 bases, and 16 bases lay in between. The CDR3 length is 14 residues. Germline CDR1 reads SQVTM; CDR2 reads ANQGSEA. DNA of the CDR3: TGCAGCGTTGAGCTAGCCAGGGTGGAGTATGGCTACACCTTC. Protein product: CSVELARVEYGYTF.

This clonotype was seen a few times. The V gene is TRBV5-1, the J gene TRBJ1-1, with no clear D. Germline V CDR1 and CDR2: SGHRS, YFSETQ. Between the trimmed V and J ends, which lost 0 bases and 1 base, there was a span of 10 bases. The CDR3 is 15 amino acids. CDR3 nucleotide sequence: TGCGCCAGCAGCTTGGTTGGGAGCTCGAACACTGAAGCTTTCTTT. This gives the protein CASSLVGSSNTEAFF. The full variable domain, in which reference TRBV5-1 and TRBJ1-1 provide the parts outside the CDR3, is KAGVTQTPRYLIKTRGQQVTLSCSPISGHRSVSWYQQTPGQGLQFLFEYFSETQRNKGNFPGRFSGRQFSNSRSEMNVSTLELGDSALYLCASSLVGSSNTEAFFGQGTRLTVV.

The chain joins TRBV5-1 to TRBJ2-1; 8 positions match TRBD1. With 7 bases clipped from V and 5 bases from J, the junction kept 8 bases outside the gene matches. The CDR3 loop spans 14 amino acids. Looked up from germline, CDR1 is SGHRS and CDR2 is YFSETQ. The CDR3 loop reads CASQRTGPHNEQFF. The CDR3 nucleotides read TGCGCCAGCCAAAGGACAGGGCCTCACAATGAGCAGTTCTTC.

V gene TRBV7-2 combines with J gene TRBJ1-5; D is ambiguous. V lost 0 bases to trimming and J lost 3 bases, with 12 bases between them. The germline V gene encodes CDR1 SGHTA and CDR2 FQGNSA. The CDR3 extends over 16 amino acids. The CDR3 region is CASSLARVESNQPQHF. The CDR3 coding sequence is TGTGCCAGCAGCTTAGCGCGGGTTGAATCCAATCAGCCCCAGCATTTT.

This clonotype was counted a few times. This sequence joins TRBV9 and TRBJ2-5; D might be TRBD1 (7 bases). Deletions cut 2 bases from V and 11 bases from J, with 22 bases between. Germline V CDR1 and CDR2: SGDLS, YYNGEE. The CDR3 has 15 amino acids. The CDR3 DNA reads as TGTGCCAGCAGCGTCGCGGGACAGCCTTACAATGAGCAGTACTTC. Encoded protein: CASSVAGQPYNEQYF.

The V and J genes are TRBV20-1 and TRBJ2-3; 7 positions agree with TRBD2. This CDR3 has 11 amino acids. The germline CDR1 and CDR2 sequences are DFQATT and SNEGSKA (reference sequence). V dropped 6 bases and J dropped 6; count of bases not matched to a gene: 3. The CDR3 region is CSAETSDTQYF. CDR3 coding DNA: TGCAGTGCGGAGACTAGCGATACGCAGTATTTT.

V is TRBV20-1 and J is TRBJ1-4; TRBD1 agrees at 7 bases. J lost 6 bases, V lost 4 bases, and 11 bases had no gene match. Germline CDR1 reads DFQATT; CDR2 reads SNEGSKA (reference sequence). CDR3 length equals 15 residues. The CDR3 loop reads CSAIRRRGRDEKLFF. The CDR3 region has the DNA TGCAGTGCTATAAGAAGGAGGGGGCGTGATGAAAAACTGTTTTTT.

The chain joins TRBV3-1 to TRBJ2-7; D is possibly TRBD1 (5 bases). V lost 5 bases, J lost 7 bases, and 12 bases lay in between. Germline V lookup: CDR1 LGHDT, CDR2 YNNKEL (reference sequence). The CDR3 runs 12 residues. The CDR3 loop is CASSASGSEQYF. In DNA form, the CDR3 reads TGTGCCAGCAGCGCCTCAGGGTCTGAGCAGTACTTC.

The CDR3 region has the DNA TGCAGTGCTAGAGACAGGGTCACCGGTAGCAATCAGCCCCAGCATTTT. The encoded protein is CSARDRVTGSNQPQHF. This rearrangement joins TRBV20-1 to TRBJ1-5, with D perhaps TRBD1 (5 bases). CDR1 DFQATT and CDR2 SNEGSKA come from the germline V gene (reference sequence). V was shortened by 0 bases and J by 0 bases, with 12 bases between the two germline ends. The CDR3 is made up of 16 amino acids.

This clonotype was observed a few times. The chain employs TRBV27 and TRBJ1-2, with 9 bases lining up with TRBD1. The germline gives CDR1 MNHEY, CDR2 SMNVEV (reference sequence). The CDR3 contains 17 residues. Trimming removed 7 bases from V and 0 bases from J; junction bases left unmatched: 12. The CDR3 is CASKSGNRGRSNYGYTF. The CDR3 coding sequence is TGTGCCAGCAAGTCGGGAAACAGGGGGCGATCTAACTATGGCTACACCTTC.

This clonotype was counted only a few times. The CDR3: CASSSRDRGREAGYTF. DNA for the CDR3: TGTGCCAGCAGCTCCCGGGACAGGGGGCGCGAAGCCGGCTACACCTTC. The J gene is TRBJ1-2, the V gene TRBV7-8; TRBD1 aligns across 12 bases. CDR1 is SGHVS and CDR2 is FQNEAQ in the germline V gene. The CDR3 is 16 residues long. The V and J ends lost 4 bases and 8 bases, in that order; junction bases with no gene match: 11.

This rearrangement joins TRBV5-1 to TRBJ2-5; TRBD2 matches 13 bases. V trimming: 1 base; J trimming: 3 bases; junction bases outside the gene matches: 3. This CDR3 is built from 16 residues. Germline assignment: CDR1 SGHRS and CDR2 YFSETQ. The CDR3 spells CASSLTGTSGEETQYF. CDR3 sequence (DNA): TGCGCCAGCAGCTTGACCGGGACTAGCGGGGAAGAGACCCAGTACTTC.

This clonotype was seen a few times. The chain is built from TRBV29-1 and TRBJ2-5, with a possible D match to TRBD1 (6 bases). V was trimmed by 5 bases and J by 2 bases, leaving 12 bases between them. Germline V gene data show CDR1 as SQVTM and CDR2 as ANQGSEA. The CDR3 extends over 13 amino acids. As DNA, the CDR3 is TGCAGCGTTCCGGCGCAGGGGCAAGAGACCCAGTACTTC. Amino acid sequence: CSVPAQGQETQYF.

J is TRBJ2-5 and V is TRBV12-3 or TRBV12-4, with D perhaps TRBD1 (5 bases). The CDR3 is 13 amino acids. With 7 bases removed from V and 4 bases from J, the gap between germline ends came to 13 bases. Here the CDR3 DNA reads TGTGCCAGCACCAGGGTTATCGGAGAGACCCAGTACTTC. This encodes CASTRVIGETQYF.

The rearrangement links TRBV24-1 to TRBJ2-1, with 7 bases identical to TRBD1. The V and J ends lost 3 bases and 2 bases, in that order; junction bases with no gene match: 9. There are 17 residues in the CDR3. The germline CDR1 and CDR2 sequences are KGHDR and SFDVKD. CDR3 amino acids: CATSDAPGQLTYNEQFF. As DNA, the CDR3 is TGTGCCACCAGTGATGCCCCGGGACAGTTAACCTACAATGAGCAGTTCTTC.

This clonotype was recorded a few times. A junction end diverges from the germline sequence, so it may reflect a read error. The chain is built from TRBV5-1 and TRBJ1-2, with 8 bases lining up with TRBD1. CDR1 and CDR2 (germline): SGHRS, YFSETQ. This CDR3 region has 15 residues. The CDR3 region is CASSEHQGAKYGYTF. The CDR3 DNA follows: TGCGCCAGCAGCGAACATCAGGGGGCTAAGTATGGCTACACCTTC.

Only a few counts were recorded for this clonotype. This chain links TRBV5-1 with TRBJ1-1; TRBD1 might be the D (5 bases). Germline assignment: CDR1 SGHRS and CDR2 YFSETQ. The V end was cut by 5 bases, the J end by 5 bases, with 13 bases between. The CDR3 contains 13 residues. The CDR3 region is CASRESGGTEAFF. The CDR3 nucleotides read TGCGCCAGCAGAGAATCCGGGGGAACTGAAGCTTTCTTT.

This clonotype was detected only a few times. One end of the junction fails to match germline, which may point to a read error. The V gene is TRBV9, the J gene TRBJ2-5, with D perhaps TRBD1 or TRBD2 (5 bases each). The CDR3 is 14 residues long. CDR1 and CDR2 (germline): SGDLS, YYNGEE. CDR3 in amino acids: CASSVSRDPETQYF. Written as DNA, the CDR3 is TGCGCCAGCAGCGTATCAAGGGACCCAGAGACCCAGTACTTC.

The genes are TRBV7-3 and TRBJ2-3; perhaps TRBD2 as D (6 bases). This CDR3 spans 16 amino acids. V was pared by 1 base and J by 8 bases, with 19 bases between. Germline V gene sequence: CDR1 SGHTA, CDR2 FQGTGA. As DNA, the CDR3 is TGTGCCAGCAGCTTAAGCGACTGGACTACTATTGGTACGCAGTATTTT. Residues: CASSLSDWTTIGTQYF.

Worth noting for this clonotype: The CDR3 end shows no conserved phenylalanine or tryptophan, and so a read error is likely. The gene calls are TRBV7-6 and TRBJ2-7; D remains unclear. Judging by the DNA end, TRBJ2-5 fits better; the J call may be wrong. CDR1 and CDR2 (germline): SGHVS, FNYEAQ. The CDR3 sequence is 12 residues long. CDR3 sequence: CASSRLAETQYC. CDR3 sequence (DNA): TGTGCCAGCAGCAGACTTGCAGAGACCCAGTACTGC.

In nucleotides, the CDR3 is TGTGCCACCAGCAGAGATCCAGGGAGTAATTCACCCCTCCACTTT. Translating gives CATSRDPGSNSPLHF. The genes are TRBV15 and TRBJ1-6; D may be TRBD1 (5 bases). Trimming removed 0 bases at V and 6 bases at J, with 9 bases between. CDR3 length: 15 amino acids. CDR1 is LNHNV and CDR2 is YYDKDF in the germline V gene (reference sequence).

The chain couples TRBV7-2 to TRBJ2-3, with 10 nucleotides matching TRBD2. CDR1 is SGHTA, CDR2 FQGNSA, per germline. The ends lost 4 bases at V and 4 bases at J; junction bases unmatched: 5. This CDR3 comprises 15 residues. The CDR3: CASSSVAGGADTQYF. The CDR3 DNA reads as TGTGCCAGCAGCTCAGTAGCGGGGGGAGCAGATACGCAGTATTTT. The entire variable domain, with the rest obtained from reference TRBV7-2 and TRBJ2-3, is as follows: GAGVSQSPSNKVTEKGKDVELRCDPISGHTALYWYRQSLGQGLEFLIYFQGNSAPDKSGLPSDRFSAERTGGSVSTLTIQRTQQEDSAVYLCASSSVAGGADTQYFGPGTRLTVL.

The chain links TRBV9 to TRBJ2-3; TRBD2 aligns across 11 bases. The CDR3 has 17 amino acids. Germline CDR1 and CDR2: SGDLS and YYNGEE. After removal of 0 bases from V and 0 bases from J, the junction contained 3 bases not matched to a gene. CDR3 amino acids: CASSVAGTSGSTDTQYF. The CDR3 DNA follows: TGTGCCAGCAGCGTAGCGGGGACTAGCGGAAGCACAGATACGCAGTATTTT. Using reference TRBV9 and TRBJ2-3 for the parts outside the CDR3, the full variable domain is DSGVTQTPKHLITATGQRVTLRCSPRSGDLSVYWYQQSLDQGLQFLIQYYNGEERAKGNILERFSAQQFPDLHSELNLSSLELGDSALYFCASSVAGTSGSTDTQYFGPGTRLTVL.

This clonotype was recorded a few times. The CDR3 DNA reads as TGCAGTGCTAGAGAAGGACAGGGCGGACAGTACTTC. As protein: CSAREGQGGQYF. This chain joins TRBV20-1 and TRBJ2-4, with 8 positions matching TRBD1. CDR3 length: 12 amino acids. Unmatched junction bases numbered 5, after V lost 0 bases and J lost 13 bases. The germline CDR1 and CDR2 sequences are DFQATT and SNEGSKA (reference sequence).

CDR3 residues: CSAGVRGTDTQYF. The CDR3 nucleotides read TGCAGTGCGGGGGTAAGAGGCACAGATACGCAGTATTTT. V gene TRBV20-1 combines with J gene TRBJ2-3; TRBD1 or TRBD2 may be the D gene (5 bases each). Germline V gene data show CDR1 as DFQATT and CDR2 as SNEGSKA (reference sequence). The CDR3 extends over 13 amino acids. Deletions cut 6 bases from V and 1 base from J, with 11 bases between.

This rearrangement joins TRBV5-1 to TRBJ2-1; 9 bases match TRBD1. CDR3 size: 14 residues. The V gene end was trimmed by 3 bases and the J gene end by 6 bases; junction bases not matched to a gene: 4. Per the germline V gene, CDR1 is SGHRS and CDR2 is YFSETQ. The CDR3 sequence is CASSSQGQGNEQFF. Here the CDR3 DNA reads TGCGCCAGCAGCTCGCAGGGACAGGGCAATGAGCAGTTCTTC.

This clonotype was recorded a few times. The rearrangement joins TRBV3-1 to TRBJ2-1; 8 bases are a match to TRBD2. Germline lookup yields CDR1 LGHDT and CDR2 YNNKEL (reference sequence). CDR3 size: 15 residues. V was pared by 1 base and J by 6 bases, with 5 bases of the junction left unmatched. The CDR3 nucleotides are TGTGCCAGCAGCCAAGTAACGGGGGGGCGCAATGAGCAGTTCTTC. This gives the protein CASSQVTGGRNEQFF.